This is a list of T cell receptor beta chains from one sample in a study of T cell repertoires in cytomegalovirus infection. No antigen has been assigned to these receptors. From the reads, TCRdb called clonotypes with MiXCR, one entry per CDR3 protein. The data contain some 900,000 distinct CDR3 sequences, roughly 33% of them seen just once; the ten biggest clones take up around 12%. This specimen was cultured CD8+ T cells from PBMCs, taken from culture after CMV antigen stimulation. Source of these receptors: a human donor in good health (CMV status not recorded). Some clones in this sample may be carry-over from other donors' samples. Each CDR3 is given with its conserved first and last residue. The D gene is left open where the match is weak. The size field is filled for only some rows; it gives once, few, many or a size class.

V: TRBV4-1; J: TRBJ2-7; D: -; length: 15; size: -; CDR3: CASSQEAWATYEQYF; DNA: TGTGCCAGCAGCCAAGAGGCCTGGGCCACCTACGAGCAGTACTTC
V: TRBV12-5; J: TRBJ2-3; D: TRBD2; length: 18; size: many; CDR3: CASGFSLAGPTSTDTQYF; DNA: TGTGCTAGTGGTTTCTCCCTAGCGGGTCCTACTAGCACAGATACGCAGTATTTT
V: TRBV12-3/TRBV12-4; J: TRBJ2-3; D: -; length: 13; size: many; CDR3: CASSLVGTDTQYF; DNA: TGTGCCAGCAGCTTAGTTGGCACAGATACGCAGTATTTT
V: TRBV12-3/TRBV12-4; J: TRBJ1-1; D: -; length: 12; size: -; CDR3: CASSPGTVNAFF; DNA: TGTGCCAGCAGTCCAGGGACCGTGAATGCTTTCTTT
V: TRBV7-6; J: TRBJ1-4; D: -; length: 13; size: few; CDR3: CASSLAPLEKLFF; DNA: TGTGCCAGCAGCTTAGCCCCCCTAGAAAAACTGTTTTTT
V: TRBV7-8; J: TRBJ1-2; D: TRBD1; length: 15; size: -; CDR3: CASSLGQAILYGYTF; DNA: TGTGCCAGCAGCCTAGGACAGGCCATACTCTATGGCTACACCTTC
V: TRBV7-6; J: TRBJ2-7; D: -; length: 14; size: many; CDR3: CASSRSETVYEQYF; DNA: TGTGCCAGCAGCCGATCTGAGACAGTCTACGAGCAGTACTTC
V: TRBV7-2; J: TRBJ2-2; D: TRBD2; length: 18; size: few; CDR3: CASSFPSSAGVHTGELFF; DNA: TGTGCCAGCAGCTTCCCTTCCTCAGCGGGGGTGCACACCGGGGAGCTGTTTTTT
V: TRBV3-1; J: TRBJ2-6; D: -; length: 14; size: -; CDR3: CASSPSGGANVLTF; DNA: TGTGCCAGCAGCCCCTCGGGGGGGGCCAACGTCCTGACTTTC
V: TRBV19; J: TRBJ2-1; D: TRBD1; length: 14; size: -; CDR3: CASAGTGYINEQLF; DNA: TGTGCCAGTGCTGGGACAGGGTATATCAATGAGCAGCTCTTC
V: TRBV25-1; J: TRBJ2-3; D: -; length: 13; size: -; CDR3: CASSSEATDTQYF; DNA: TGTGCCAGCAGCTCTGAGGCCACAGATACGCAGTATTTT
V: TRBV6-1; J: TRBJ1-1; D: -; length: 13; size: few; CDR3: CASSENLGTEAFF; DNA: TGTGCCAGCAGTGAAAATTTAGGGACTGAAGCTTTCTTT
V: TRBV28; J: TRBJ1-5; D: TRBD1; length: 13; size: few; CDR3: CASDRGSNQPQHF; DNA: TGTGCCAGCGACAGGGGTAGCAATCAGCCCCAGCATTTT
V: TRBV7-6; J: TRBJ1-1; D: -; length: 15; size: -; CDR3: CASSLKGGGGTEAFF; DNA: TGTGCCAGCAGCTTAAAGGGGGGGGGGGGAACTGAAGCTTTCTTT
V: TRBV7-6; J: TRBJ2-1; D: -; length: 15; size: -; CDR3: CASSLGSSAFTEQFF; DNA: TGTGCCAGCAGCTTAGGTAGCTCAGCCTTCACCGAGCAGTTCTTC
V: TRBV7-2; J: TRBJ2-1; D: -; length: 14; size: many; CDR3: CASSSLGKGNEQFF; DNA: TGTGCCAGCAGCTCATTGGGCAAGGGCAATGAGCAGTTCTTC
V: TRBV27; J: TRBJ2-5; D: -; length: 14; size: -; CDR3: CASSYIGVQETQYF; DNA: TGTGCCAGCAGTTACATAGGGGTCCAAGAGACCCAGTACTTC
V: TRBV6-1; J: TRBJ2-1; D: -; length: 15; size: -; CDR3: CASSEGRSPYNEQFF; DNA: TGTGCCAGCAGTGAGGGGCGGAGCCCCTACAATGAGCAGTTCTTC
V: TRBV18; J: TRBJ2-2; D: -; length: 17; size: few; CDR3: CASSPYNPASNTGELFF; DNA: TGTGCCAGCTCACCATATAATCCAGCTTCGAACACCGGGGAGCTGTTTTTT
V: TRBV7-9; J: TRBJ2-3; D: -; length: 14; size: -; CDR3: CASSAADALDTQYF; DNA: TGTGCCAGCAGCGCCGCTGACGCATTAGATACGCAGTATTTT
V: TRBV27; J: TRBJ1-1; D: TRBD1; length: 14; size: few; CDR3: CASSFGTEGTEAFF; DNA: TGTGCCAGCAGTTTCGGGACAGAGGGCACTGAAGCTTTCTTT
V: TRBV9; J: TRBJ2-3; D: -; length: 13; size: -; CDR3: CASRLGGTDTQYF; DNA: TGTGCCAGCAGGCTCGGAGGCACAGATACGCAGTATTTT
V: TRBV14; J: TRBJ2-4; D: -; length: 11; size: -; CDR3: CASSLGLDQYF; DNA: TGTGCCAGCAGCCTCGGTCTCGACCAGTACTTC
V: TRBV7-6; J: TRBJ2-3; D: -; length: 14; size: many; CDR3: CASSPSSGTDTQYF; DNA: TGTGCCAGCAGCCCCAGTTCTGGTACAGATACGCAGTATTTT
V: TRBV20-1; J: TRBJ1-2; D: -; length: 13; size: -; CDR3: CSAFSGPNYGYTF; DNA: TGCAGTGCCTTCTCCGGCCCTAACTATGGCTACACCTTC
V: TRBV10-3; J: TRBJ2-5; D: -; length: 15; size: many; CDR3: CAISETSGRQETQYF; DNA: TGTGCCATCAGTGAAACCTCAGGTAGACAAGAGACCCAGTACTTC
V: TRBV5-6; J: TRBJ2-7; D: TRBD2; length: 15; size: -; CDR3: CASSFGGGAAHEQYF; DNA: TGTGCCAGCAGCTTCGGCGGGGGGGCCGCTCACGAGCAGTACTTC
V: TRBV6-8; J: TRBJ2-1; D: TRBD2; length: 18; size: -; CDR3: CASSPGGAGGPSYNEQFF; DNA: TGTGCCAGCAGCCCCGGGGGAGCGGGGGGGCCCTCCTACAATGAGCAGTTCTTC
V: TRBV12-5; J: TRBJ2-5; D: -; length: 12; size: few; CDR3: CASGDGPETQYF; DNA: TGTGCTAGTGGTGACGGGCCAGAGACCCAGTACTTC
V: TRBV20-1; J: TRBJ1-5; D: TRBD1; length: 17; size: -; CDR3: CSAARTGERSAVEPQHF; DNA: TGCAGTGCTGCCCGGACAGGGGAAAGGTCCGCCGTAGAGCCCCAGCATTTT
V: TRBV4-1; J: TRBJ1-1; D: -; length: 18; size: few; CDR3: CASSQDFGLEFRNTEAFF; DNA: TGCGCCAGCAGCCAAGACTTCGGGCTTGAGTTTAGGAACACTGAAGCTTTCTTT
V: TRBV29-1; J: TRBJ1-2; D: TRBD1; length: 15; size: -; CDR3: CSVEGTANSNYGYTF; DNA: TGCAGCGTTGAGGGGACAGCAAATTCAAACTATGGCTACACCTTC
V: TRBV27; J: TRBJ2-7; D: TRBD1; length: 17; size: many; CDR3: CASSLFDRDRGSYEQYF; DNA: TGTGCCAGCAGTTTATTTGACCGGGACAGGGGTAGCTACGAGCAGTACTTC
V: TRBV15; J: TRBJ2-7; D: TRBD1; length: 16; size: -; CDR3: CATSDRQGASPYEQNF; DNA: TGTGCCACCAGCGATCGACAGGGGGCGAGTCCCTACGAGCAGAACTTC
V: TRBV7-8; J: TRBJ1-1; D: -; length: 15; size: many; CDR3: CASSSFVGVGTEAFF; DNA: TGTGCCAGCAGCTCCTTCGTCGGGGTAGGAACTGAAGCTTTCTTT
V: TRBV24-1; J: TRBJ2-1; D: TRBD1; length: 18; size: few; CDR3: CATSDYTDRDRGFGSLFF; DNA: TGTGCCACCAGTGATTACACTGACCGGGACAGGGGGTTCGGTAGTCTGTTCTTC
V: TRBV4-2; J: TRBJ2-2; D: TRBD1; length: 17; size: -; CDR3: CASSQGVTGPNTGELFF; DNA: TGTGCCAGCAGCCAGGGGGTGACAGGGCCGAACACCGGGGAGCTGTTTTTT
V: TRBV6-8; J: TRBJ2-7; D: TRBD2; length: 14; size: -; CDR3: CASMASGGPYEQYF; DNA: TGTGCCAGTATGGCTAGCGGGGGACCCTACGAGCAGTACTTC
V: TRBV25-1; J: TRBJ2-1; D: TRBD2; length: 17; size: -; CDR3: CASSESGGGFPYNEQFF; DNA: TGTGCCAGCAGTGAATCGGGCGGGGGTTTCCCCTACAATGAGCAGTTCTTC
V: TRBV10-3; J: TRBJ2-2; D: TRBD2; length: 18; size: -; CDR3: CAISGPRTSGVNTGELFF; DNA: TGTGCCATCAGTGGACCACGTACTAGCGGGGTAAACACCGGGGAGCTGTTTTTT
V: TRBV5-1; J: TRBJ1-1; D: TRBD1; length: 14; size: -; CDR3: CASSLVPQGAEAFF; DNA: TGCGCCAGCAGCTTGGTGCCACAGGGGGCTGAAGCTTTCTTT
V: TRBV7-9; J: TRBJ2-5; D: -; length: 14; size: few; CDR3: CASSQTRGQETQYF; DNA: TGTGCCAGCAGCCAAACGAGGGGACAAGAGACCCAGTACTTC